These 5 T cell receptor beta chains were all obtained from the same sample, sequenced in a study of blood T cell repertoires in COVID-19. The protocol was immunoSEQ multiplex PCR, while the TCRdb copy is restricted to in-frame clones and leaves out a portion. The sample holds about 250,000 clones, about 86% seen once. Sequencing was done on a sample of peripheral blood. These receptors were collected from a man older than 75 with acute or convalescent COVID-19.

The chain joins TRBV29-1 to TRBJ2-7, with TRBD2 as a possible D gene (6 bases). CDR3 length: 13 residues. Germline values: CDR1 SQVTM, CDR2 ANQGSEA. Trimming pared 1 base from V and 2 bases from J, leaving 9 bases between. The DNA of the CDR3 is TGCAGCGTTGAAGTAGGAGGGACCTACGAGCAGTACTTC. This encodes CSVEVGGTYEQYF.

This clone was detected only a few times. This rearrangement joins TRBV14 to TRBJ1-5; 9 nucleotides agree with TRBD1. The germline V gene encodes CDR1 SGHDN and CDR2 FVKESK. Trimming took 0 bases from V and 6 from J; bases not matched to a gene: 12. The CDR3 loop spans 18 amino acids. CDR3: CASSQDVRDRVFLQPQHF. In DNA form, the CDR3 reads TGTGCCAGCAGCCAAGACGTCCGGGACAGGGTGTTTCTTCAGCCCCAGCATTTT.

This clone was picked up one time. The chain carries TRBV19 and TRBJ2-7; tentatively, D is TRBD1 (6 bases). V was shortened by 3 bases and J by 4 bases, with 13 bases between the two germline ends. The V gene's germline CDR1 is LNHDA and CDR2 SQIVND (reference sequence). The CDR3 length is 14 residues. The CDR3, as DNA: TGTGCCAGTAGTATTGAGGACAGTCTGTACGAGCAGTACTTC. Amino acids: CASSIEDSLYEQYF.

This rearrangement joins TRBV28 to TRBJ2-1, with 14 bases lining up with TRBD2. In germline, CDR1 is MDHEN, CDR2 SYDVKM. CDR3 length: 16 residues. The junction had 8 bases not matched to a gene; V was cut back by 5 bases and J by 8 bases. DNA of the CDR3: TGTGCCAGCAGTGCCGGGACTAGCGGGAGTTGGTATGAGCAGTTCTTC. Its protein product is CASSAGTSGSWYEQFF. The full variable domain, its missing parts supplied by reference TRBV28 and TRBJ2-1, is DVKVTQSSRYLVKRTGEKVFLECVQDMDHENMFWYRQDPGLGLRLIYFSYDVKMKEKGDIPEGYSVSREKKERFSLILESASTNQTSMYLCASSAGTSGSWYEQFFGPGTRLTVL.

The genes are TRBV7-2 and TRBJ1-2; the D is unclear. The CDR3 is 14 amino acids. The V gene lost 5 bases and the J gene lost 6 bases, with 16 bases spanning the gap. Germline V gene lookup returns CDR1 SGHTA and CDR2 FQGNSA. The CDR3 is CASSPQATINGYTF. The CDR3 region has the DNA TGTGCCAGCAGCCCTCAAGCCACCATCAATGGCTACACCTTC.